This T cell receptor (beta chain) derives from a study of T cells after yellow fever vaccination. Study at large: Fractions of low cell number were prepared using SMART-Seq v4 Ultra Low Input.

TCRdb analysed the 5' RACE reads with MiXCR anew, one entry per CDR3 protein. The data hold about 300,000 distinct CDR3 sequences, with about 10% observed a single time. Points from the study as a whole: Secondary responses were weaker yet peaked faster, day 5 versus 15. The booster response re-showed most primary clones: roughly 97% CD4, approximately 90% CD8.

As to this clonotype: The antigen is unknown.

The CDR3 covers 17 residues. V lost 2 bases and J lost 5, with 21 bases in between. Germline V gene data show CDR1 as KGHSH and CDR2 as LQKENI. The rearrangement joins TRBV18 to TRBJ2-5, with D perhaps matching TRBD1 or TRBD2 (6 bases each). The sequence came from a man between 18 and 35 years old who received the YFV17D yellow fever vaccine. Specimen: CD4+ T cells sorted from PBMCs, collected 5 days after the yellow fever booster vaccination. CDR3 protein: CASSPGLGGTPWETQYF. CDR3 DNA sequence: TGTGCCAGCTCACCAGGCCTCGGGGGCACCCCGTGGGAGACCCAGTACTTC. The variable domain in full, completed from reference TRBV18 and TRBJ2-5, reads NAGVMQNPRHLVRRRGQEARLRCSPMKGHSHVYWYRQLPEEGLKFMVYLQKENIIDESGMPKERFSAEFPKEGPSILRIQQVVRGDSAAYFCASSPGLGGTPWETQYFGPGTRLLVL.